Presented here are 19 T cell receptor beta chains from one specimen sequenced in a study of tissue-resident memory T cells in lung cancer. Study-wide results and caveats: A single dominant clonotype averaged about 20% of tissue-resident memory T cells, suggesting tumor antigen-specific expansion.

CD103 expression was the sorting criterion for the CD8+ T cells. No cognate antigen is known for these TCRs. Each TCR sequencing library carried unique molecular identifiers. TCRdb re-analysed the reads in MiXCR, keeping a single row per CDR3 protein. In the table there are about 240 distinct CDR3 sequences, roughly 20% of which are singletons. The sequencing input was CD103+ CD8+ T cells from lung tumor tissue. Receptors originate from a human donor with treatment-naive lung cancer (subtype not recorded).

Remarks on this clonotype: With only one base between it and a far larger clone, this is likely a read error. V gene TRBV5-4 combines with J gene TRBJ2-1, with D possibly being TRBD2 (5 bases). The CDR3 is 15 amino acids. The germline V gene has CDR1 SGHNT and CDR2 YYREEE (reference sequence). V dropped 2 bases and J dropped 2 bases, with 11 bases sitting between them. This chain's CDR3 is CASSFSRGPYNEQFF. The CDR3 bases are TGTGCCAGCAGCTTTTCGAGAGGGCCCTACAATGAGCAGTTCTTC.

By sample fraction, this clonotype is hyperexpanded. The V call is TRBV27, the J call TRBJ2-2, with a tentative D call TRBD1 (6 bases). CDR1 is MNHEY and CDR2 is SMNVEV in the germline V gene (reference sequence). V was cut by 4 bases and J by 1 base, with 7 bases left in between. CDR3 length: 14 amino acids. The CDR3 region is CASSWGQNTGELFF. In DNA form, the CDR3 reads TGTGCCAGCAGTTGGGGACAGAACACCGGGGAGCTGTTTTTT.

In this sample, this clonotype is large. The junction and the germline gene differ at one end; a read error may be behind it. V is TRBV7-7 and J is TRBJ2-7; TRBD2 agrees at 8 bases. There are 15 residues in the CDR3. CDR1 and CDR2 from the germline V gene are SSHAT and FNYEAQ (reference sequence). The CDR3 loop is CASSLAGGDYHEQYF. The CDR3 DNA reads as TGTGCTAGCAGCCTAGCGGGCGGGGACTACCACGAGCAGTACTTC.

Sample share makes this clonotype large. The V and J genes are TRBV9 and TRBJ2-7, with unresolved D. The CDR3 spans 13 residues. Germline CDR1 SGDLS, CDR2 YYNGEE. The V and J ends lost 3 bases and 0 bases respectively, with 7 bases between them. The CDR3: CASSEDGSYEQYF. Here the CDR3 DNA reads TGTGCCAGCAGCGAGGACGGCTCCTACGAGCAGTACTTC.

The genes are TRBV20-1 and TRBJ2-1; 7 nucleotides line up with TRBD1. Germline trimming cut 1 base from V and 6 bases from J; bases unmatched to any gene: 9. The germline gives CDR1 DFQATT, CDR2 SNEGSKA (reference sequence). The length of the CDR3 is 15 residues. The CDR3 nucleotides are TGCAGTGCTAGAGGTTGGGACAGTAAATTCAATGAGCAGTTCTTC. Amino acids: CSARGWDSKFNEQFF.

This clonotype is large (0.1 to 1%). The rearrangement links TRBV5-1 to TRBJ2-7; a weak D match, TRBD2 (5 bases). This CDR3 contains 15 residues. Trimming cost V 1 base and J 3 bases, with 14 bases left between them. CDR1 SGHRS and CDR2 YFSETQ come from the germline V gene. CDR3 sequence: CASSLFSSGIYEQYF. As DNA, the CDR3 is TGCGCCAGCAGCTTGTTTTCCTCGGGGATCTACGAGCAGTACTTC.

This chain uses TRBV5-1 with TRBJ1-1, with D possibly being TRBD1 (5 bases). Germline V gives CDR1 SGHRS, CDR2 YFSETQ. V lost 0 bases and J lost 0, with 12 bases in between. The CDR3 extends over 16 amino acids. CDR3 amino acids: CASSLASTDMNTEAFF. Here the CDR3 DNA reads TGCGCCAGCAGCTTGGCCTCGACAGACATGAACACTGAAGCTTTCTTT.

By share, this clonotype ranks as large (0.1 to 1%). V gene TRBV7-6 combines with J gene TRBJ2-7; 7 nucleotides agree with TRBD1. CDR3 length equals 14 residues. Trimming removed 4 bases from V and 1 base from J; junction bases left unmatched: 4. Per germline, CDR1 SGHVS and CDR2 FNYEAQ. The CDR3 nucleotides read TGTGCCAGCAGCTCTCCGGGACAGTCCTACGAGCAGTACTTC. It is translated as CASSSPGQSYEQYF.

This clonotype turned up a few times. This chain connects TRBV24-1 to TRBJ2-2; 8 bases are a match to TRBD2. Germline V gene data show CDR1 as KGHDR and CDR2 as SFDVKD. V lost 4 bases and J lost 1; bases outside the gene matches: 4. The CDR3 sequence is 16 residues long. The chain's CDR3 is CATSDSGRLNTGELFF. The DNA of the CDR3 is TGTGCCACCAGTGACAGCGGGAGACTGAACACCGGGGAGCTGTTTTTT.

Judged by abundance, this clonotype is medium-sized (0.01 to 0.1%). The chain couples TRBV5-1 to TRBJ1-1; 11 bases match TRBD1. Trimming cost V 3 bases and J 4 bases; bases outside gene matches: 2. The V gene's germline CDR1 is SGHRS and CDR2 YFSETQ. The CDR3 sequence is 14 residues long. The CDR3, as DNA: TGCGCCAGCAGCTCCGGACAGGGGGCCACTGAAGCTTTCTTT. This codes for CASSSGQGATEAFF.

By its share, this clonotype is large. The J gene is TRBJ1-3, the V gene TRBV6-1; D gene unclear. The V end lost 2 bases, the J end lost 0 bases, and 5 bases lay between the germline ends. This CDR3 contains 14 residues. The V gene's germline CDR1 is MNHNS and CDR2 SASEGT. The CDR3, as DNA: TGTGCCAGCAGTGAACTCGTCTCTGGAAACACCATATATTTT. This gives the protein CASSELVSGNTIYF.

This clonotype is medium-sized in the sample. V is TRBV12-3 or TRBV12-4 and J is TRBJ1-1; no clear D. The CDR3 is made up of 12 amino acids. V was cut by 3 bases and J by 10 bases, with 12 bases left in between. The CDR3 protein is CASSFRGLGAFF. Written as DNA, the CDR3 is TGTGCCAGCAGTTTTCGTGGGCTTGGAGCTTTCTTT.

This clonotype is deemed large. This chain links TRBV9 with TRBJ2-7; 13 bases map to TRBD2. V was clipped by 8 bases and J by 1 base; unmatched bases: 12. CDR1 and CDR2 from the germline V gene are SGDLS and YYNGEE. The CDR3 loop spans 17 amino acids. The CDR3 here is CASSLGTSGAPSYEQYF. CDR3 bases: TGTGCCAGTTCCCTTGGGACTAGCGGGGCCCCATCCTACGAGCAGTACTTC.

In this sample, this clonotype is large. The V gene is TRBV2, the J gene TRBJ1-5; D remains ambiguous. CDR1 SNHLY and CDR2 FYNNEI come from the germline V gene. V shed 1 base and J shed 2 bases, with 15 bases lying between them. The CDR3 totals 17 residues. The CDR3 loop reads CASSEVLTFYGNQPQHF. The CDR3 nucleotides are TGTGCCAGCAGTGAAGTTCTAACCTTCTATGGCAATCAGCCCCAGCATTTT.

The chain employs TRBV25-1 and TRBJ2-7; TRBD1 aligns across 8 bases. The V and J ends lost 5 bases and 3 bases, in that order; junction bases with no gene match: 15. The germline V gene has CDR1 MGHDK and CDR2 SYGVNS. The CDR3 sequence is 17 residues long. Here the CDR3 DNA reads TGTGCCAGCAGTCATGGGACAGGAGATCCTAGTCGCTACGAGCAGTACTTC. It yields the protein CASSHGTGDPSRYEQYF.

The chain recombines TRBV5-4 with TRBJ2-1, with D tentatively TRBD2 (7 bases). This CDR3 has 17 amino acids. Germline V gene data show CDR1 as SGHNT and CDR2 as YYREEE (reference sequence). The V gene lost 4 bases and the J gene lost 6 bases, with 23 bases spanning the gap. The CDR3 reads CASSPLLAGAGLNEQFF. CDR3 sequence (DNA): TGTGCCAGCAGCCCACTCCTCGCGGGGGCAGGTCTCAATGAGCAGTTCTTC.

This clonotype was observed a handful of times. CDR3 region: CASSPRLAGLYEQYF. CDR3 bases: TGTGCCAGCAGCCCCCGACTAGCGGGGCTCTACGAGCAGTACTTC. The J gene is TRBJ2-7, the V gene TRBV6-2 or TRBV6-3, with 11 bases identical to TRBD2. Germline V CDR1 and CDR2: MNHEY, SVGEGT. The CDR3 is 15 residues long. Germline trimming cut 6 bases from V and 3 bases from J; bases unmatched to any gene: 7.

Within the sample, this clonotype is medium-sized (0.01 to 0.1%). The V and J genes are TRBV11-2 and TRBJ1-2; 7 nucleotides line up with TRBD1. Germline CDR1 and CDR2: SGHAT and FQNNGV. This CDR3 is built from 13 residues. J lost 3 bases, V lost 4 bases, and 2 bases had no gene match. The CDR3 nucleotides are TGTGCCAGCAGCTCGACAGGGTACTATGGCTACACCTTC. It encodes CASSSTGYYGYTF.

This clonotype counts as large. The chain is built from TRBV6-5 and TRBJ2-5, with D unresolved. V lost 4 bases to trimming and J lost 0 bases, with 9 bases between them. This CDR3 has 14 residues. From germline, CDR1 is MNHEY and CDR2 SVGAGI. CDR3 coding DNA: TGTGCCAGCAGTTTCCTAGAGAACCAAGAGACCCAGTACTTC. This gives the protein CASSFLENQETQYF.